What follows is one T cell receptor beta chain and its context. Its cognate antigen is unknown. The data stem from a study of cytomegalovirus exposure and HLA in healthy donors. CDR1 is MGHRA and CDR2 is YSYEKL in the germline V gene. V lost 1 base and J lost 5, with 12 bases in between. The CDR3 has 15 amino acids. The study ran its PCR with 60 Vbeta and 13 Jbeta primers. Produced via immunoSEQ multiplex PCR; TCRdb's table is partial and in-frame only. The sample shows tens of thousands of clones, around 82% of them seen only once. Study-level results: There were some V segments, including TRBV6-2 and TRBV6-3, excluded as indistinguishable. About 87% or about 30% of the time was how often most TCR beta V segments were productive, according to an earlier analysis. The investigators catalogued about 170 TCR beta chains as cytomegalovirus-associated. The sole available immune exposure information was CMV serostatus.

The sample taken for sequencing was PBMCs. The chain uses TRBV4-1 and TRBJ1-5; D is possibly TRBD1 (6 bases). The receptor was derived from a man younger than 30 in good health and CMV-seronegative. The CDR3 sequence: CASSQVDRQDQPQHF. In DNA form, the CDR3 reads TGCGCCAGCAGCCAAGTAGACAGGCAGGATCAGCCCCAGCATTTT.